These 7 T cell receptor beta chains share one sample of origin, sequenced in a study of shared clonotypes between healthy human individuals. Some clones are missing from TCRdb's copy, which holds only in-frame ones; the method was immunoSEQ multiplex PCR. This table holds around 330,000 clones, roughly 70% found once. The sequencing sample was made of memory CD4+ T cells sorted from blood. The subset was: CD45RA-negative fraction. These receptors all stem from a man aged 25 to 45 in good health.

This clone was found once. The rearrangement links TRBV7-2 to TRBJ1-2, with D possibly matching TRBD1 (6 bases). This CDR3 spans 15 amino acids. V was cut by 5 bases and J by 7 bases, with 20 bases left in between. Germline V gene lookup returns CDR1 SGHTA and CDR2 FQGNSA. The CDR3 loop is CASSARGGIPFGYTF. CDR3 bases: TGTGCCAGCAGCGCTAGGGGGGGAATCCCTTTTGGCTACACCTTC. Full variable domain (rest looked up from reference TRBV7-2 and TRBJ1-2): GAGVSQSPSNKVTEKGKDVELRCDPISGHTALYWYRQSLGQGLEFLIYFQGNSAPDKSGLPSDRFSAERTGGSVSTLTIQRTQQEDSAVYLCASSARGGIPFGYTFGSGTRLTVV.

The rearrangement uses TRBV28 and TRBJ1-2; maybe TRBD1 (5 bases). V was shortened by 6 bases and J by 4 bases, with 12 bases between the two germline ends. The germline gives CDR1 MDHEN, CDR2 SYDVKM. This CDR3 is 13 amino acids long. The CDR3 nucleotides are TGTGCCAGCAGCCCCGGACACTTCTATGGCTACACCTTC. Translation gives CASSPGHFYGYTF.

The rearrangement joins TRBV5-5 to TRBJ2-7, with D unclear. V lost 3 bases and J lost 7, with 14 bases in between. The germline V gene has CDR1 SGHKS and CDR2 YYEKEE (reference sequence). The CDR3 covers 13 residues. For the CDR3, the DNA is TGTGCCAGCAGCTGGGCGGAGTTGGGGGAGCAGTACTTC. Translation gives CASSWAELGEQYF.

CDR3 nucleotides: TGTGCCTGGAGTGCATGGGAGATGAACACTGAAGCTTTCTTT. It translates to CAWSAWEMNTEAFF. The chain employs TRBV30 and TRBJ1-1; no definite D call. Germline V gene sequence: CDR1 GTSNPN, CDR2 SVGIG (reference sequence). The CDR3 extends over 14 amino acids. V lost 1 base to trimming and J lost 0 bases, with 9 bases between them. Filled out from reference TRBV30 and TRBJ1-1, the complete variable domain reads SQTIHQWPATLVQPVGSPLSLECTVEGTSNPNLYWYRQAAGRGLQLLFYSVGIGQISSEVPQNLSASRPQDRQFILSSKKLLLSDSGFYLCAWSAWEMNTEAFFGQGTRLTVV.

The chain combines TRBV10-2 with TRBJ2-3; 7 bases are a match to TRBD1. The CDR3 length is 16 residues. Germline values: CDR1 WSHSY, CDR2 SAAADI. V lost 1 base and J lost 1; bases outside the gene matches: 5. The CDR3 loop reads CASSELTGSGTDTQYF. For the CDR3, the DNA is TGCGCCAGCAGTGAGTTGACAGGGTCGGGCACAGATACGCAGTATTTT.

The gene calls are TRBV28 and TRBJ2-7; no clear D. CDR1 and CDR2 from the germline V gene are MDHEN and SYDVKM. V was pared by 3 bases and J by 3 bases, with 15 bases between. The CDR3 consists of 15 residues. This chain's CDR3 is CASSFMARSDYEQYF. CDR3 in DNA: TGTGCCAGCAGTTTTATGGCGAGATCCGACTACGAGCAGTACTTC.

In this sample, this clone turned up a few times. The chain has TRBV6-4 and TRBJ2-2, with D possibly matching TRBD1 (5 bases). V lost 4 bases and J lost 5, with 14 bases in between. Germline V gene data show CDR1 as MRHNA and CDR2 as SNTAGT. The CDR3 is 15 amino acids. CDR3 sequence (DNA): TGTGCCAGCAGTGCTCAGGGCCGCTTGACCGGGGAGCTGTTTTTT. Amino acids: CASSAQGRLTGELFF.